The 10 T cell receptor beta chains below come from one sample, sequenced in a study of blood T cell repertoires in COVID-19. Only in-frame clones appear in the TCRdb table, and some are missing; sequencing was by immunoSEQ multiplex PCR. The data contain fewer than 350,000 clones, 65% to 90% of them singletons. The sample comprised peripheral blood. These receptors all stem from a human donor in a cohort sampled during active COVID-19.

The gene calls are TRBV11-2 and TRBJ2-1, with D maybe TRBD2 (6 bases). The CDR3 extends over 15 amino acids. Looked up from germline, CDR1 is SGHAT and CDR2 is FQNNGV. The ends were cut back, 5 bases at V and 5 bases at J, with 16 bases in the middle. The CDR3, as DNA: TGTGCCAGCAGCACCCGTAGCGGTGGGCACAATGAGCAGTTCTTC. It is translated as CASSTRSGGHNEQFF.

The CDR3 DNA is TGTGCCTTCTACAGAAGGGGTATGAACACTGAAGCTTTCTTT. This sequence encodes CAFYRRGMNTEAFF. The chain has TRBV30 and TRBJ1-1, with TRBD1 as a possible D gene (5 bases). This CDR3 region has 14 residues. V shed 7 bases and J shed 0 bases, with 15 bases lying between them. Germline loops: CDR1 GTSNPN, CDR2 SVGIG (reference sequence).

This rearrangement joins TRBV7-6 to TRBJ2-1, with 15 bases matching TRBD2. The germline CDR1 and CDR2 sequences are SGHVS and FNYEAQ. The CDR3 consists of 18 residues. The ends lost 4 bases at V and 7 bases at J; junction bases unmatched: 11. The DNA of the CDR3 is TGTGCCAGCAGCTCCGTAGCGGGACTAGCGGGGGGTTTAAATGAGCAGTTCTTC. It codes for CASSSVAGLAGGLNEQFF.

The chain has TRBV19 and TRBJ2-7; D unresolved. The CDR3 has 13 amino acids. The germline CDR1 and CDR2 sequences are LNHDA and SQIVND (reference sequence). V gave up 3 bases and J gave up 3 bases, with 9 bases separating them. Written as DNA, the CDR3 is TGTGCCAGTAGTATTTCGGTGTTCTACGAGCAGTACTTC. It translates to CASSISVFYEQYF.

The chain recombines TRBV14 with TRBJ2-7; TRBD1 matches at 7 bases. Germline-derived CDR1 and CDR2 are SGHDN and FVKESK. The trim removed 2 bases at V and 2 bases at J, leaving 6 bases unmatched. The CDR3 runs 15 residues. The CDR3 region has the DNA TGTGCCAGCAGCCAATCGGGGACAGTAGCCTACGAGCAGTACTTC. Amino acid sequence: CASSQSGTVAYEQYF.

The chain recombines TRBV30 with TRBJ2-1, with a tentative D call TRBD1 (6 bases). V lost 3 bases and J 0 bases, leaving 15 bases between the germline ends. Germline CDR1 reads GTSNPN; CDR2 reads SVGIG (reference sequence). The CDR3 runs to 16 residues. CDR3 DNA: TGTGCCTGGAGACAGAAGACAGGTTACTCCTACAATGAGCAGTTCTTC. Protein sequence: CAWRQKTGYSYNEQFF. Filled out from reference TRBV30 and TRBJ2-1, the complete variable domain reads SQTIHQWPATLVQPVGSPLSLECTVEGTSNPNLYWYRQAAGRGLQLLFYSVGIGQISSEVPQNLSASRPQDRQFILSSKKLLLSDSGFYLCAWRQKTGYSYNEQFFGPGTRLTVL.

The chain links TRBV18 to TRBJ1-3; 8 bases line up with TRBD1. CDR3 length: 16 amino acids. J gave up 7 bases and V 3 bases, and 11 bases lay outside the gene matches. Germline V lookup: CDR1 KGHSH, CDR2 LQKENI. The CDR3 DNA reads TGTGCCAGCTCACCCACCGACAGGGGCTCAGAGAACACCATATATTTT. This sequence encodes CASSPTDRGSENTIYF.

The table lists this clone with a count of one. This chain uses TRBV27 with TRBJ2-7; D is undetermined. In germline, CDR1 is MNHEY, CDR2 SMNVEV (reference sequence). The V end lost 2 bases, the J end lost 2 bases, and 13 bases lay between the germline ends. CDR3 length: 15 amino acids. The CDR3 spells CASSLKADGAYEQYF. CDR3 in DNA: TGTGCCAGCAGTTTAAAGGCCGACGGAGCCTACGAGCAGTACTTC.

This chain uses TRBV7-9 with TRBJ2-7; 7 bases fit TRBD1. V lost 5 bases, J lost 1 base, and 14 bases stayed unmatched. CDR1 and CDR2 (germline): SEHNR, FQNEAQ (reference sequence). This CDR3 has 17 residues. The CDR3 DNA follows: TGTGCCAGCAGCCTCCTACGACAGGGTCTGCGGTCCTACGAGCAGTACTTC. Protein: CASSLLRQGLRSYEQYF.

The CDR3 coding sequence is TGCGCCAGCAGCCGACTACCGGGACAGGGTACTTCTGAAGCTTTCTTT. It is translated as CASSRLPGQGTSEAFF. The J gene is TRBJ1-1, the V gene TRBV4-1, with 9 bases matching TRBD1. The CDR3 is 16 amino acids. Germline CDR1 reads MGHRA; CDR2 reads YSYEKL. The trim removed 4 bases at V and 6 bases at J, leaving 12 bases unmatched.